One and the same sample provided the 16 T cell receptor beta chains below, sequenced in a study of beta chain features in type 1 diabetes. The entirety of the isolated RNA underwent reverse transcription, so expressed TCRB transcripts were sequenced. TCRdb's copy holds only in-frame clones and misses some; the assay was immunoSEQ multiplex PCR. The sample comprises about 370,000 clones, about 15% of which are singletons, and about 0.019% rests with the top ten. The sequenced sample consisted of naive CD4+ T cells from blood. Source of these receptors: a woman aged 18-29 years in good health.

The rearrangement links TRBV7-9 to TRBJ1-2; D uncertain. Trimming cost V 3 bases and J 3 bases, with 17 bases left between them. Germline CDR1 and CDR2: SEHNR and FQNEAQ (reference sequence). The CDR3 is made up of 16 amino acids. The CDR3 here is CASSFPTSITHYGYTF. The CDR3 DNA is TGTGCCAGCAGCTTCCCGACTTCCATTACCCACTATGGCTACACCTTC.

This clone turned up a few times. V is TRBV6-5 and J is TRBJ2-1; 8 positions agree with TRBD1. This CDR3 is built from 12 residues. CDR1 MNHEY and CDR2 SVGAGI come from the germline V gene. Trimming at V came to 5 bases and at J to 7 bases, leaving 1 base not matched to a gene. CDR3 sequence: CASSHRGNEQFF. The CDR3 region has the DNA TGTGCCAGCAGTCACAGGGGGAATGAGCAGTTCTTC.

The CDR3 DNA sequence: TGCAGCGTTGAGCAGGGCCCCTATGGCTACACCTTC. Translating it yields CSVEQGPYGYTF. This chain uses TRBV29-1 with TRBJ1-2; the D gene is possibly TRBD1 (5 bases). Germline V CDR1 and CDR2: SQVTM, ANQGSEA. V shed 3 bases and J shed 4 bases, with 9 bases lying between them. This CDR3 region has 12 residues.

The J gene is TRBJ2-2, the V gene TRBV9; possible D gene TRBD1, 6 bases. Trimming removed 2 bases from V and 3 bases from J, with 23 bases in between. CDR3 size: 19 residues. CDR1 and CDR2 (germline): SGDLS, YYNGEE. The CDR3 loop is CASSVSLFRTAADTGELFF. DNA of the CDR3: TGTGCCAGCAGCGTCAGTCTCTTCAGGACAGCCGCGGACACCGGGGAGCTGTTTTTT.

This rearrangement joins TRBV5-1 to TRBJ1-4, with 7 bases fitting TRBD1. The CDR3 sequence is 14 residues long. V dropped 4 bases and J dropped 7; count of bases not matched to a gene: 7. Germline V lookup: CDR1 SGHRS, CDR2 YFSETQ. The CDR3 DNA reads TGCGCCAGCAGCCGTGAGACAGGGAGTGAAAAACTGTTTTTT. Amino acids: CASSRETGSEKLFF.

This chain connects TRBV15 to TRBJ2-1; tentatively, D is TRBD2 (6 bases). Trimming took off 2 bases at V and 8 bases at J, with 25 bases between the two ends. Per the germline V gene, CDR1 is LNHNV and CDR2 is YYDKDF (reference sequence). The CDR3 loop spans 18 amino acids. CDR3 bases: TGTGCCACCAGCAGACCCCGCCTAGCGTCCCATAGGGGCGATGAGCAGTTCTTC. Translation: CATSRPRLASHRGDEQFF.

The chain recombines TRBV2 with TRBJ1-2; TRBD1 might be the D (6 bases). CDR3 length: 13 residues. V was cut by 7 bases and J by 6 bases, with 15 bases left in between. The germline CDR1 and CDR2 sequences are SNHLY and FYNNEI. In DNA, the CDR3 is TGTGCCAGCAAGGGGGGGCGCTTGGATGGCTACACCTTC. Its protein is CASKGGRLDGYTF.

This sequence joins TRBV7-2 and TRBJ2-3; 7 bases align to TRBD2. The CDR3 totals 13 residues. The junction had 1 base not matched to a gene; V was cut back by 4 bases and J by 3 bases. Per the germline V gene, CDR1 is SGHTA and CDR2 is FQGNSA. The CDR3 region has the DNA TGTGCCAGCAGCTCCGGGAGGACAGATACGCAGTATTTT. Translating it yields CASSSGRTDTQYF.

The chain's CDR3 is CASSPLGGRGEKLFF. DNA of the CDR3: TGTGCCAGCAGCCCACTGGGGGGTCGAGGTGAAAAACTGTTTTTT. V and J are TRBV4-2 and TRBJ1-4, with D tentatively TRBD1 (5 bases). The CDR3 contains 15 residues. V was pared by 4 bases and J by 7 bases, with 16 bases between. Germline loops: CDR1 LGHNA, CDR2 YNFKEQ.

The CDR3 region is CASSSRSSGELFF. The CDR3 DNA follows: TGTGCCAGCAGCTCCAGGTCGTCCGGGGAGCTGTTTTTT. V usage is TRBV7-2 and J usage is TRBJ2-2; unclear D gene. V lost 4 bases and J 6 bases, leaving 9 bases between the germline ends. Germline CDR1 is SGHTA and CDR2 is FQGNSA. This CDR3 contains 13 residues.

This chain connects TRBV6-1 to TRBJ2-7; D gene uncertain. Germline assignment: CDR1 MNHNS and CDR2 SASEGT. The CDR3 is 10 amino acids. V was pared by 8 bases and J by 6 bases, with 8 bases between. The CDR3 spells CASVSTEQYF. DNA for the CDR3: TGTGCCAGCGTGAGTACCGAGCAGTACTTC.

The table lists this clone with a few counts. The chain has TRBV6-4 and TRBJ1-5; D ambiguous. CDR1 and CDR2 from the germline V gene are MRHNA and SNTAGT. Trimming took 5 bases from V and 7 from J, leaving 15 bases between them. CDR3 length: 14 residues. CDR3 DNA: TGTGCCAGCAGTCTCGAACCGTCGGAGCAGCCCCAGCATTTT. Translation: CASSLEPSEQPQHF.

This chain uses TRBV30 with TRBJ2-7; a weak D match, TRBD1 (5 bases). CDR1 and CDR2 (germline): GTSNPN, SVGIG (reference sequence). V was cut by 1 base and J by 0 bases, with 19 bases left in between. The CDR3 covers 17 residues. CDR3 region: CAWSADLRRGHSYEQYF. CDR3 in DNA: TGTGCCTGGAGTGCCGACCTACGGCGCGGACACTCCTACGAGCAGTACTTC.

J is TRBJ2-1 and V is TRBV7-2, with D unresolved. CDR1 and CDR2 (germline): SGHTA, FQGNSA. Trimming took 1 base from V and 6 from J, leaving 10 bases between them. The CDR3 extends over 14 amino acids. CDR3 amino acids: CASSLERIPNEQFF. CDR3 sequence (DNA): TGTGCCAGCAGCTTAGAGAGGATCCCCAATGAGCAGTTCTTC.

A word on this clone: Other DNA sequences in the sample encode the same CDR3. The rearrangement joins TRBV18 to TRBJ2-1; 8 bases align to TRBD2. The germline CDR1 and CDR2 sequences are KGHSH and LQKENI. The V segment lost 2 bases and the J segment 8 bases; nucleotides outside the gene matches: 5. The CDR3 consists of 14 residues. CDR3 sequence: CASSPGTSDDEQFF. CDR3 nucleotides: TGTGCCAGCTCACCAGGGACTAGTGACGATGAGCAGTTCTTC.

This sequence joins TRBV10-3 and TRBJ2-1, with D possibly being TRBD2 (5 bases). Germline CDR1 and CDR2: ENHRY and SYGVKD. Trimming pared 6 bases from V and 10 bases from J, leaving 10 bases between. The CDR3 length is 11 residues. The CDR3 is CAIRPRGEQFF. The CDR3 DNA is TGTGCCATCAGACCAAGAGGGGAGCAGTTCTTC.